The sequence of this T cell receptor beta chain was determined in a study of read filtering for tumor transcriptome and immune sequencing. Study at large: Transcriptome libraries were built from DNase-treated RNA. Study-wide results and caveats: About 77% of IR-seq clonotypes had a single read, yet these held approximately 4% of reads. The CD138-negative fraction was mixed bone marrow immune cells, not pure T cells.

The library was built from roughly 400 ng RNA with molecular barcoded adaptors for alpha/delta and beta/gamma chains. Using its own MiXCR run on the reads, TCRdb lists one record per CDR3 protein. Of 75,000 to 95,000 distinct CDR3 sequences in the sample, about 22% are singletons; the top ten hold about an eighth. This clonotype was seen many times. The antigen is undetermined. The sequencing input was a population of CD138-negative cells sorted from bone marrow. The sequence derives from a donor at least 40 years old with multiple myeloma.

CDR3: CASSFLGLGETQYF. The DNA of the CDR3 is TGTGCCAGCAGCTTCCTGGGTCTCGGAGAGACCCAGTACTTC. The chain has TRBV5-4 and TRBJ2-5; D unclear. CDR1 is SGHNT, CDR2 YYREEE, per germline (reference sequence). The ends were cut back, 2 bases at V and 4 bases at J, with 12 bases in the middle. This CDR3 has 14 amino acids. Combining the CDR3 with reference TRBV5-4 and TRBJ2-5 gives the whole variable domain ETGVTQSPTHLIKTRGQQVTLRCSSQSGHNTVSWYQQALGQGPQFIFQYYREEENGRGNFPPRFSGLQFPNYSSELNVNALELDDSALYLCASSFLGLGETQYFGPGTRLLVL.